These T cell receptor beta chains were read from a single sample in a study of radiation and T cells in renal cell carcinoma. Repertoires were generated with immunoSEQ multiplex PCR, while TCRdb's copy carries only in-frame clones and drops some. The data contain about 150,000 clones, 88% of them singletons. The sample here was blood, taken from a patient whose treatment included radiotherapy and nephrectomy. The origin of the receptors is a woman in her 70s with renal cell carcinoma. The CDR3 runs from the conserved cysteine through the conserved F or W. The D gene is left open where the match is weak. Clone size, where shown, is once, few, many, or a class for clones that have expanded.

D gene	J gene	clone size	V gene	CDR3 protein	CDR3 DNA
-	TRBJ1-6	-	TRBV7-2	CASSPQGSPLHF	TGTGCCAGCTCCCCACAGGGTTCACCCCTCCACTTT
-	TRBJ2-1	-	TRBV5-1	CASSSGSPGFNEQFF	TGCGCCAGCAGCAGCGGGTCTCCGGGCTTCAATGAGCAGTTCTTC
TRBD1	TRBJ1-1	-	TRBV10-3	CAIRPVGQGAGEAFF	TGTGCCATCAGACCCGTGGGACAGGGGGCCGGAGAAGCTTTCTTT
-	TRBJ2-3	-	TRBV6-1	CASSPQGKADTQYF	TGTGCCAGCAGTCCACAGGGTAAAGCAGATACGCAGTATTTT
-	TRBJ1-5	-	TRBV21-1	CASSGQNQPQHF	TGTGCCAGCAGCGGACAGAATCAGCCCCAGCATTTT
TRBD1	TRBJ2-7	-	TRBV6-5	CASRDRGRRYEQYF	TGTGCCAGCAGAGACAGGGGGCGACGGTACGAGCAGTACTTC
-	TRBJ2-2	-	TRBV7-8	CASSTVFSVGNTGELFF	TGTGCCAGCAGCACCGTCTTCAGCGTGGGGAACACCGGGGAGCTGTTTTTT
TRBD1	TRBJ2-3	-	TRBV6-6	CASRRGTGGEDTQYF	TGTGCCAGCAGGAGGGGGACAGGGGGAGAAGATACGCAGTATTTT
-	TRBJ2-5	once	TRBV18	CASSIGQLSQETQYF	TGTGCCAGCTCGATCGGACAGTTGTCACAAGAGACCCAGTACTTC
-	TRBJ1-4	-	TRBV19	CASKVWQEAEKLFF	TGTGCCAGTAAGGTATGGCAGGAGGCTGAAAAACTGTTTTTT
-	TRBJ2-3	-	TRBV14	CASSQDSYATQYF	TGTGCCAGCAGCCAAGATTCGTACGCAACGCAGTATTTT
-	TRBJ1-2	-	TRBV5-1	CASSLGDYGYTF	TGCGCCAGCAGCTTAGGGGATTATGGCTACACCTTC
-	TRBJ1-3	-	TRBV7-2	CASSPGWDSGNTIYF	TGTGCCAGCAGCCCCGGGTGGGACTCTGGAAACACCATATATTTT
TRBD1	TRBJ2-2	-	TRBV19	CAVTTGTGGIGELFF	TGTGCCGTCACAACCGGGACAGGGGGCATAGGGGAGCTGTTTTTT
-	TRBJ1-2	-	TRBV18	CASSPKGASDGYTF	TGTGCCAGCTCACCAAAAGGGGCAAGCGATGGCTACACCTTC
-	TRBJ2-7	-	TRBV28	CASSDPPSGEQYF	TGTGCCAGCAGTGATCCCCCATCGGGCGAGCAGTACTTC
TRBD1	TRBJ1-1	-	TRBV2	CASSPGVTGVAFF	TGTGCCAGCAGCCCCGGGGTCACAGGGGTCGCTTTCTTT
TRBD1	TRBJ1-2	-	TRBV19	CASSIQGQGAFGYTF	TGTGCCAGTAGTATTCAGGGACAGGGGGCTTTTGGCTACACCTTC
TRBD1	TRBJ2-7	-	TRBV6-1	CASRDTDRGHEQYF	TGTGCCAGCAGGGATACGGACAGGGGCCACGAGCAGTACTTC
-	TRBJ1-4	-	TRBV5-6	CASSLVGAESEKLFF	TGTGCCAGCAGCTTGGTCGGGGCTGAAAGTGAAAAACTGTTTTTT
-	TRBJ1-1	few	TRBV15	CATSRGRNTEAFF	TGTGCCACCAGCAGAGGAAGGAACACTGAAGCTTTCTTT
-	TRBJ2-3	-	TRBV19	CASETGPTSTDTQYF	TGTGCCAGCGAGACAGGACCTACTAGCACAGATACGCAGTATTTT
TRBD2	TRBJ2-1	-	TRBV29-1	CSAGLAGWDEQFF	TGCAGCGCAGGACTAGCGGGGTGGGATGAGCAGTTCTTC
-	TRBJ1-3	-	TRBV6-6	CASSLLQGAGGNTIYF	TGTGCCAGCAGTTTACTACAGGGTGCAGGTGGAAACACCATATATTTT
-	TRBJ1-2	-	TRBV4-2	CASSQDGGYYGYTF	TGTGCCAGCAGCCAAGATGGGGGCTACTATGGCTACACCTTC